This TCR beta chain comes out of a study of regulatory T cells in long-lasting Graves disease (dated by TCRdb to the early 2020s). A note on the overall study: Persistent Graves' disease was defined as antithyroid drug treatment for over 5 years with persistently positive TSH receptor autoantibodies. This study used TCR sequencing and RNA sequencing of peripheral blood to compare persistent Graves' disease patients against newly diagnosed Graves' disease patients. The study took place in China and was registered as a clinical trial. A total of roughly 35 samples underwent TCR sequencing: roughly 13 from persistent and roughly 20 from newly diagnosed Graves' disease patients. Antithyroid drugs had been taken for approximately 10 years on average by persistent Graves' disease patients in the clinical cohort. Beyond this particular receptor, the publication reports: Compared with newly diagnosed patients, persistent Graves' disease patients had lower TCR Shannon entropy and fewer highly expanded clones, which suggests clonal expansion. TRBV28, TRBJ1-2 and TRBJ2-5 were preferentially used in persistent disease, while TRBV20-1 and TRBJ2-1 were favored in newly diagnosed disease. Peripheral blood alone was examined, since thyroid tissue, which constituted the primary lesion, could not be accessed. Persistent patients shared more public clonotypes among themselves (2,741) than newly diagnosed patients did (approximately 970). Only the TCR beta chain was sequenced and analyzed. The authors acknowledged the small sample size as a limitation that may reduce accuracy.

This clonotype was counted between two and nine times. Its target antigen remains unknown. Per-base quality was not reported, and no clone a single base away is much larger than it. This sample's time point label indicates: persistent/refractory GD, antithyroid drugs over 5 years with positive TRAb. RNA was extracted from PBMCs in TRIzol for both TCR sequencing and RNA sequencing. Graves' disease was diagnosed according to American Thyroid Association guidelines. Patients for the study were recruited at an endocrinology department in Xi'an, China. From each patient, about 8.9 milliliters of peripheral blood was collected into an EDTA anticoagulant tube. Ficoll Paque Plus density gradient separation was used to isolate PBMCs, and no further T cell sorting was done. An Agilent 2100 Bioanalyzer and agarose gel were used to check RNA quality, and a NanoDrop 2000 was used to measure RNA concentration. The CDR3 has 14 amino acids, counting the end cysteine and phenylalanine. The only DNA kept is the CDR3, 42 bases in frame from the first base. CDR1 is given as LGHDT and CDR2 as YNNKEL, both from the germline V gene (reference sequence). Deletion took 2 bases off V and 3 bases off J, with a span of 11 bases between the germline ends.

The library was obtained by multiplex PCR. The instrument was an Illumina HiSeq 4000. To build TCR beta libraries, CDR3 regions were amplified by Arm-PCR using iRepertoire HTBI primers. Before sequencing, the PCR products went through gel purification. As for how the authors treated the data: A total of 62 TRBV and more than twelve TRBJ segments were identified across samples and were used for gene usage analysis of CDR3 amino acid clonotypes. COPE and FqMerger were used to merge filtered high-quality paired reads into contigs. BLAST was used to align contigs to IMGT TRBV, TRBD and TRBJ reference genes, with CDR3 defined following IMGT. Clonotypes above 0.1% frequency were classified as highly expanded clones. Repertoire diversity was measured by Shannon entropy, and V-J evenness by the Gini coefficient. A clonotype was considered public if more than one individual shared it. Using fastp trimming at Q25 and MiXCR clonotype assembly, TCRdb reanalyzed the public sequencing data and kept in-frame beta chains. Every CDR3 protein is listed once, alongside the most common genes and DNA of its rows. TCRdb's processing, not the authors', yielded these V and J calls. This sample holds about 430,000 distinct CDR3 sequences; 21% were observed only once. Approximately 14% of the sample is held by the ten biggest clonotypes.

This receptor was identified in a female donor with Graves disease. Sequencing used peripheral blood mononuclear cells (PBMCs), obtained when the disease was refractory, from a patient treated with antithyroid drugs. The chain is assembled from TRBV3-1 and TRBJ2-7; the D gene is perhaps TRBD2, from 5 matching bases. The nucleotides read TGTGCCAGCAGCCAAAACGGGGAGAGCTACGAGCAGTACTTC. It specifies CASSQNGESYEQYF.